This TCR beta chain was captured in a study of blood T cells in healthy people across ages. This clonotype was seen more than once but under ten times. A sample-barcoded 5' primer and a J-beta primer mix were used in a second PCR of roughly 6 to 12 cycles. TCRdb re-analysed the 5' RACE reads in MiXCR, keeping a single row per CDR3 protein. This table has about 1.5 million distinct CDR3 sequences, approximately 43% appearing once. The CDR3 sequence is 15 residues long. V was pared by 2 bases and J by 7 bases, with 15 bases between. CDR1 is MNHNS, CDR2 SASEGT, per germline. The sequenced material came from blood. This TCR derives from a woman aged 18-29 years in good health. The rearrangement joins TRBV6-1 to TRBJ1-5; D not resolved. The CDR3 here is CASSELSGIGQPQHF. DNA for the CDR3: TGTGCCAGCAGTGAACTATCTGGGATTGGGCAGCCCCAGCATTTT.